This T cell receptor beta chain was recorded in a study of T cell changes during pregnancy in multiple sclerosis. The CDR3 extends over 12 amino acids. Trimming cost V 6 bases and J 1 base, with 4 bases left between them. Germline V gene lookup returns CDR1 KGHSH and CDR2 LQKENI. TCRdb's copy holds only in-frame clones and misses some; the assay was immunoSEQ multiplex PCR. The table has 95,000 to 110,000 clones, 85% to 95% seen once; the top ten hold just under 0.8%. The sequence came from a female donor in good health, enrolled as a control in a pregnancy study. Sample: peripheral blood, taken in the third trimester of pregnancy. This sequence joins TRBV18 and TRBJ2-1; the D is unclear. The CDR3 coding sequence is TGTGCCAGCTCCCCGTCCTACAATGAGCAGTTCTTC. Its translation: CASSPSYNEQFF.